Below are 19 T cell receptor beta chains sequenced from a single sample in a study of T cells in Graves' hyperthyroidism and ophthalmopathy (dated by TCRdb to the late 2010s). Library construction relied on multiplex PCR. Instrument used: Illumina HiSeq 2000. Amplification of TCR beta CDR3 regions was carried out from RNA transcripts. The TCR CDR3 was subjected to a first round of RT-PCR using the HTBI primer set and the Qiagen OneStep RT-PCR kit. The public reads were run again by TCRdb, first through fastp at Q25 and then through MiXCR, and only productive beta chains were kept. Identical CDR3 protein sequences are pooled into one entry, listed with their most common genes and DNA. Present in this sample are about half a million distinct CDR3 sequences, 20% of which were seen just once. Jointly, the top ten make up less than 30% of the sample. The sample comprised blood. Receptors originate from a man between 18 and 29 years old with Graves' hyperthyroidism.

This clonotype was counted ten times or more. For the CDR3, the DNA is TGTGCCAGCAGTTCTACGGGGAGGGGGGGCAATCAGCCCCAGCATTTT. Translated, it gives CASSSTGRGGNQPQHF. This chain joins TRBV6-5 and TRBJ1-5; D possibly corresponds to TRBD1 (6 bases). The CDR3 loop spans 16 amino acids. Looked up from germline, CDR1 is MNHEY and CDR2 is SVGAGI. Deletions cut 4 bases from V and 2 bases from J, with 15 bases between.

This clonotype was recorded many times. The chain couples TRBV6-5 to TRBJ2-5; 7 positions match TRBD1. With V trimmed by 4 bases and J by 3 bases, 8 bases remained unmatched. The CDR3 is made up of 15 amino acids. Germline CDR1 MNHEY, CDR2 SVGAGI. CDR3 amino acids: CASSSPGTAKETQYF. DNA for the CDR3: TGTGCCAGCAGTTCCCCTGGGACAGCCAAAGAGACCCAGTACTTC.

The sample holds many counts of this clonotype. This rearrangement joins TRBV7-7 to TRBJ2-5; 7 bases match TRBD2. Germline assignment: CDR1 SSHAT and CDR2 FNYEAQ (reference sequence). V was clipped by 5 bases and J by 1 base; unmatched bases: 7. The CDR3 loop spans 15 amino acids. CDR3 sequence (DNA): TGTGCCAGCAGCGCGAGCGGGACCAGCCAAGAGACCCAGTACTTC. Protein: CASSASGTSQETQYF.

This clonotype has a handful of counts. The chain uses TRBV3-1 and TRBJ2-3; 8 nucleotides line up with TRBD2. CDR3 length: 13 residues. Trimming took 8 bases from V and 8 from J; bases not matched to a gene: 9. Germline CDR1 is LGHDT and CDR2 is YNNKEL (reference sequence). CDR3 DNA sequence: TGTGCCAGCGGGACTAGAGGATCAGGTACGCAGTATTTT. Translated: CASGTRGSGTQYF.

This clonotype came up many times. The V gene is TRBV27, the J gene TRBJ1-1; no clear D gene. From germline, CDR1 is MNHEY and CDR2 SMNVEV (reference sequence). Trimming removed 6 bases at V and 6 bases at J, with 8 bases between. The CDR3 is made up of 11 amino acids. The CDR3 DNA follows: TGTGCCAGCAGCCACGGGGCTGAAGCTTTCTTT. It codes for CASSHGAEAFF.

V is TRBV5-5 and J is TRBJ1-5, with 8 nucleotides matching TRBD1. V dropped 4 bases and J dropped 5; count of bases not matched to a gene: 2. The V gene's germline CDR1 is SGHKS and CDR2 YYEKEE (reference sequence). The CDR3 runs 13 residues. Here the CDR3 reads CASSTGQDQPQHF. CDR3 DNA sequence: TGTGCCAGCAGCACGGGACAGGATCAGCCCCAGCATTTT.

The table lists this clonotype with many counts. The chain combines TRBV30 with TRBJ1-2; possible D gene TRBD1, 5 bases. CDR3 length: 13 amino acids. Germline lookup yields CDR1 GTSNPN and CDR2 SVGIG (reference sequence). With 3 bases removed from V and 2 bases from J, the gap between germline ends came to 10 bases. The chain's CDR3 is CAWSGAGNYGYTF. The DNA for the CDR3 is TGTGCCTGGAGCGGGGCAGGGAACTATGGCTACACCTTC. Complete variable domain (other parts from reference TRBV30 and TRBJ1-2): SQTIHQWPATLVQPVGSPLSLECTVEGTSNPNLYWYRQAAGRGLQLLFYSVGIGQISSEVPQNLSASRPQDRQFILSSKKLLLSDSGFYLCAWSGAGNYGYTFGSGTRLTVV.

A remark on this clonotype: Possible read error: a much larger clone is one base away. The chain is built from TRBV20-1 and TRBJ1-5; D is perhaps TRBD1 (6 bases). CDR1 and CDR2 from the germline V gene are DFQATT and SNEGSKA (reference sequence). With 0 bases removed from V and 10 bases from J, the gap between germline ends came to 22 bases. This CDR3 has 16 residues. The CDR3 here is CSARDGGRQGSFPQHF. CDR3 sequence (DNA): TGCAGTGCTAGAGATGGGGGGCGGCAGGGTTCCTTCCCCCAGCATTTT.

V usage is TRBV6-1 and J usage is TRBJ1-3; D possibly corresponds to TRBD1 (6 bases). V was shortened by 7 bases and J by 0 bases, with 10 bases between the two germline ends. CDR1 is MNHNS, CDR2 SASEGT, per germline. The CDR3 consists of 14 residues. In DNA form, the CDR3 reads TGTGCCAGCAAAGACAGGAGCTCTGGAAACACCATATATTTT. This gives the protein CASKDRSSGNTIYF.

The CDR3 is CASSQERGSGANVLTF. In DNA, the CDR3 is TGTGCCAGCAGCCAAGAGCGAGGCTCTGGGGCCAACGTCCTGACTTTC. The genes are TRBV4-2 and TRBJ2-6; D remains unclear. The V end was cut by 0 bases, the J end by 0 bases, with 6 bases between. The CDR3 extends over 16 amino acids. Germline CDR1 is LGHNA and CDR2 is YNFKEQ.

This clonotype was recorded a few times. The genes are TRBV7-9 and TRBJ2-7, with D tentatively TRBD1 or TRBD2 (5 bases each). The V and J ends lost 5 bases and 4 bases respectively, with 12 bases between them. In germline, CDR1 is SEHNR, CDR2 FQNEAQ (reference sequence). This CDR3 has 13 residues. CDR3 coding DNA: TGTGCCAGCAGCAAAGTCGAGGGGTACGAGCAGTACTTC. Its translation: CASSKVEGYEQYF.

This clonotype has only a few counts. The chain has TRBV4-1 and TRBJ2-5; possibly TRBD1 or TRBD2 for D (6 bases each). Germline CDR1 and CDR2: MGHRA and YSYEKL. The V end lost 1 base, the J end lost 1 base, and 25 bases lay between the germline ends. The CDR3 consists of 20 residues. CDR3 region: CASSQVSGLAGGTVQETQYF. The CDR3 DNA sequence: TGCGCCAGCAGCCAAGTTAGTGGACTTGCCGGGGGCACGGTCCAAGAGACCCAGTACTTC.

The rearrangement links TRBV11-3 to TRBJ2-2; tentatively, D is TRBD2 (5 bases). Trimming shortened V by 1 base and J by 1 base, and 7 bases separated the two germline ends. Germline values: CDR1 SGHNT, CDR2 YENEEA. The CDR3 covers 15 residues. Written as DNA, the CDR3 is TGTGCCAGCAGCTTAGTGAGCGGGAACACCGGGGAGCTGTTTTTT. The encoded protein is CASSLVSGNTGELFF.

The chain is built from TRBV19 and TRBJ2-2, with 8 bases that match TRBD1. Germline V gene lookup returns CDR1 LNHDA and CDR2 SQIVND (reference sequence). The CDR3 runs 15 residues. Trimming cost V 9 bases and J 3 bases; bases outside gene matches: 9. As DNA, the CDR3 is TGTGCCAGCTCACGGACAGGGTCTGACACCGGGGAGCTGTTTTTT. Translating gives CASSRTGSDTGELFF. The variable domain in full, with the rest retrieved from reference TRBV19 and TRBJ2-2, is DGGITQSPKYLFRKEGQNVTLSCEQNLNHDAMYWYRQDPGQGLRLIYYSQIVNDFQKGDIAEGYSVSREKKESFPLTVTSAQKNPTAFYLCASSRTGSDTGELFFGEGSRLTVL.

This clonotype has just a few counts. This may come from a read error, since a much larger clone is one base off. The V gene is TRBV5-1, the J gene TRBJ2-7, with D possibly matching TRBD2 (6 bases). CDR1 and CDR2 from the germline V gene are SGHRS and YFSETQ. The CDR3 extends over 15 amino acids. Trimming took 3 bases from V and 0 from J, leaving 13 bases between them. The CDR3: CASSSRGTSSYEQYF. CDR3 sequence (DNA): TGCGCCAGCAGCTCACGGGGGACTTCCTCCTACGAGCAGTACTTC. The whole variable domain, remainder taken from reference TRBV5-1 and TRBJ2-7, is KAGVTQTPRYLIKTRGQQVTLSCSPISGHRSVSWYQQTPGQGLQFLFEYFSETQRNKGNFPGRFSGRQFSNSRSEMNVSTLELGDSALYLCASSSRGTSSYEQYFGPGTRLTVT.

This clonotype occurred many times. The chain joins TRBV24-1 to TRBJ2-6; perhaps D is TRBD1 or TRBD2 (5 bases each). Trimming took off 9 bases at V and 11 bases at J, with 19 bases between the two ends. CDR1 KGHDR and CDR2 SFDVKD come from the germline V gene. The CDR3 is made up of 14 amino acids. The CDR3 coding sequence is TGTGCCACCGGGGAACCTGGGACCAGAGACGTCCTGACTTTC. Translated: CATGEPGTRDVLTF.

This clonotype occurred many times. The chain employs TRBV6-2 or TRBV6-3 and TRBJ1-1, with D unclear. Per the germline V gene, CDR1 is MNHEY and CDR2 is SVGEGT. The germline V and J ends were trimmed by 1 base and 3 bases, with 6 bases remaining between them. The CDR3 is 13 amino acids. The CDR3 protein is CASSYWIHTEAFF. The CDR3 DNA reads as TGTGCCAGCAGTTACTGGATTCACACTGAAGCTTTCTTT.

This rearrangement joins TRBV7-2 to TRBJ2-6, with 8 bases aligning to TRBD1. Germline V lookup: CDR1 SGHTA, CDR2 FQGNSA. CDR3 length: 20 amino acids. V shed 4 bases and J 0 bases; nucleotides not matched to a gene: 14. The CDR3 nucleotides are TGTGCCAGCAGCTGGTTCCGGGACAGGCTCATAGACTCTGGGGCCAACGTCCTGACTTTC. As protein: CASSWFRDRLIDSGANVLTF.

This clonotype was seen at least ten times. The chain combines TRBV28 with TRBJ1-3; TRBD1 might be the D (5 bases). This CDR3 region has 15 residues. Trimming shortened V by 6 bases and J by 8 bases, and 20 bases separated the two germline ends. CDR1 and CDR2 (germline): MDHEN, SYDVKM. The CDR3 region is CASSPGGILAHTIYF. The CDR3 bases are TGTGCCAGCAGCCCGGGGGGGATCCTGGCGCACACCATATATTTT.